This T cell receptor beta chain was captured by sequencing in a study of graft-versus-host responses after intestinal transplantation. Study at large: Anti-thymocyte globulin induction was given to all recipients, followed by tacrolimus and steroids for approximately three years.

Assay: immunoSEQ multiplex PCR; the TCRdb copy retains only in-frame clones and omits some. In the table there are some 100,000 clones, about 90% of which are singletons. The CDR3 spans 15 residues. The V gene's germline CDR1 is MDHEN and CDR2 SYDVKM. J lost 3 bases, V lost 6 bases, and 8 bases had no gene match. Study-wide findings and caveats: Recipient marrow harbored GvH clones, some of which surfaced first in ileum or blood.

Comments on this clone: Its antigen is unknown.

The clonotype originates from a human donor who was the organ donor for an intestinal transplant. V is TRBV28 and J is TRBJ2-1, with 7 bases that match TRBD1. The sequences come from unstimulated CD8+ T cells sorted from spleen or lymph node cells, collected before transplant. CDR3 DNA: TGTGCCAGCAGAAACCGACAGGGTGGCTACAATGAGCAGTTCTTC. As protein: CASRNRQGGYNEQFF.